Below are 17 T cell receptor beta chains sequenced from a single sample in a study of blood T cells in healthy people across ages. Combining a sample-barcoded 5' primer with a J-beta primer mix, a second PCR ran for roughly 7 to 11 cycles. TCRdb re-called the 5' RACE reads through MiXCR, storing one row per CDR3 protein. Here the sample spans about 620,000 distinct CDR3 sequences, around 50% being singletons. Sequencing was done on a sample of blood. Receptors originate from a woman over 75 in good health.

As regards this clonotype: This sequence may be a read error, since a much larger clone differs from it by one base. The V call is TRBV20-1, the J call TRBJ2-4; 7 bases are shared with TRBD1. The J call is in doubt because the DNA end fits TRBJ2-7 better. CDR3 length equals 15 residues. Germline CDR1 reads DFQATT; CDR2 reads SNEGSKA (reference sequence). This chain's CDR3 is CSARQSRGISDEQYF. Here the CDR3 DNA reads TGCAGTGCTAGACAGTCCAGGGGGATCTCCGACGAGCAGTACTTC.

There are many counts of this clonotype. CDR3: CASRDWSSYEQYF. Written as DNA, the CDR3 is TGTGCCAGCCGGGACTGGAGCTCCTACGAGCAGTACTTC. The chain couples TRBV3-1 to TRBJ2-7; possibly TRBD2 for D (6 bases). Per the germline V gene, CDR1 is LGHDT and CDR2 is YNNKEL (reference sequence). Trimming stripped 8 bases from V and 0 bases from J, with 11 bases between. This CDR3 spans 13 amino acids.

This clonotype appeared a few times. This chain connects TRBV3-1 to TRBJ2-4, with TRBD2 matching over 15 bases. Looked up from germline, CDR1 is LGHDT and CDR2 is YNNKEL (reference sequence). Trimming took 5 bases from V and 13 from J; bases not matched to a gene: 6. The CDR3 totals 14 residues. The CDR3 DNA sequence: TGTGCCAGCAGCTACGGGACTAGCGGGAGGAAGCAGTACTTC. Translation: CASSYGTSGRKQYF.

This clonotype has at least ten counts. The chain couples TRBV5-1 to TRBJ2-3; 7 bases line up with TRBD2. Germline V gene lookup returns CDR1 SGHRS and CDR2 YFSETQ. The V segment lost 0 bases and the J segment 4 bases; nucleotides outside the gene matches: 5. The CDR3 is 15 amino acids. The CDR3 nucleotides are TGCGCCAGCAGCTTGGAGGGGCGGGAGTCAGATACGCAGTATTTT. Protein product: CASSLEGRESDTQYF.

This clonotype was observed many times. CDR3 region: CASSVASGANTGELFF. The CDR3 DNA reads as TGCGCCAGCAGCGTGGCTAGCGGCGCGAACACCGGGGAGCTGTTTTTT. The rearrangement uses TRBV5-1 and TRBJ2-2; TRBD2 agrees at 7 bases. CDR3 length: 16 amino acids. The germline CDR1 and CDR2 sequences are SGHRS and YFSETQ. The junction had 6 bases not matched to a gene; V was cut back by 4 bases and J by 0 bases.

V gene TRBV6-6 combines with J gene TRBJ2-7; possible D gene TRBD1, 6 bases. Per the germline V gene, CDR1 is MNHNY and CDR2 is SVGAGI (reference sequence). V lost 5 bases and J 2 bases, leaving 13 bases between the germline ends. The CDR3 spans 14 residues. In nucleotides, the CDR3 is TGTGCCAGCAGTATAGACAGGTCAGCCTACGAGCAGTACTTC. Translation gives CASSIDRSAYEQYF.

The chain joins TRBV25-1 to TRBJ2-5; D unclear. CDR1 MGHDK and CDR2 SYGVNS come from the germline V gene. V lost 1 base, J lost 9 bases, and 6 bases lay in between. The CDR3 totals 11 residues. The DNA for the CDR3 is TGTGCCAGCAGTGAATCAGTAGCCCAGTACTTC. It encodes CASSESVAQYF. Complete variable domain (other parts from reference TRBV25-1 and TRBJ2-5): EADIYQTPRYLVIGTGKKITLECSQTMGHDKMYWYQQDPGMELHLIHYSYGVNSTEKGDLSSESTVSRIRTEHFPLTLESARPSHTSQYLCASSESVAQYFGPGTRLLVL.

This clonotype came up many times. This chain uses TRBV7-3 with TRBJ2-1; 8 bases are a match to TRBD2. This CDR3 contains 13 residues. Looked up from germline, CDR1 is SGHTA and CDR2 is FQGTGA. The ends lost 4 bases at V and 7 bases at J; junction bases unmatched: 3. The DNA for the CDR3 is TGTGCCAGCAGCTACCGGGGGGGAAATGAGCAGTTCTTC. Amino acid sequence: CASSYRGGNEQFF.

V gene TRBV27 combines with J gene TRBJ2-2, with D perhaps matching TRBD1 (6 bases). V was clipped by 8 bases and J by 7 bases, with 14 bases between them. The CDR3 covers 13 residues. CDR1 is MNHEY and CDR2 is SMNVEV in the germline V gene (reference sequence). This chain's CDR3 is CASHTLQGGELFF. The CDR3 nucleotides read TGTGCCAGCCATACTCTACAGGGCGGGGAGCTGTTTTTT.

The sample holds many counts of this clonotype. This chain joins TRBV27 and TRBJ2-7, with 8 bases fitting TRBD2. The CDR3 contains 15 residues. V trimming: 5 bases; J trimming: 3 bases; junction bases outside the gene matches: 9. The germline V gene has CDR1 MNHEY and CDR2 SMNVEV (reference sequence). In nucleotides, the CDR3 is TGTGCCAGCAGTGATCTGGCGGGGGGCTACTACGAGCAGTACTTC. It codes for CASSDLAGGYYEQYF.

This clonotype was recorded once. This clone may be a read error of a much larger clone one base away. The V and J genes are TRBV28 and TRBJ2-3; D gene ambiguous. Deletions cut 7 bases from V and 0 bases from J, with 2 bases between. The CDR3 has 11 residues. Germline CDR1 and CDR2: MDHEN and SYDVKM. The CDR3 nucleotides read TGTGCCAGCAAGAGCACAGATACGCAGTATTTT. This sequence encodes CASKSTDTQYF.

On this clonotype: Germline is not matched at one junction end, which may reflect a read error. The DNA for the CDR3 is TGTGCCAGCAGCCAAGTGCCCCTCGGGGAGTCATCCTACGATCAGTACTTC. It codes for CASSQVPLGESSYDQYF. V usage is TRBV3-1 and J usage is TRBJ2-7; D might be TRBD2 (5 bases). CDR1 is LGHDT, CDR2 YNNKEL, per germline (reference sequence). The CDR3 has 17 residues.

This clonotype was seen at least ten times. The chain joins TRBV20-1 to TRBJ2-3; 9 nucleotides line up with TRBD2. This CDR3 is built from 15 residues. The trim removed 3 bases at V and 6 bases at J, leaving 10 bases unmatched. The germline gives CDR1 DFQATT, CDR2 SNEGSKA (reference sequence). The CDR3 nucleotides read TGCAGTGCTAGGCAGGGGACTAGCTTTAGGGATACGCAGTATTTT. Amino acid sequence: CSARQGTSFRDTQYF.

The chain joins TRBV7-2 to TRBJ2-5; 7 bases are a match to TRBD1. The CDR3 sequence is 15 residues long. Germline-derived CDR1 and CDR2 are SGHTA and FQGNSA. J lost 0 bases, V lost 5 bases, and 6 bases had no gene match. CDR3 amino acids: CASSTVTGHQETQYF. CDR3 nucleotide sequence: TGTGCCAGCAGCACGGTGACAGGGCACCAAGAGACCCAGTACTTC.

As concerns this clonotype: A much larger clone is a single base away; this may be a read error. The chain recombines TRBV20-1 with TRBJ1-2; D is ambiguous. This CDR3 is built from 10 residues. The V and J ends lost 3 bases and 2 bases respectively, with 1 base between them. Germline CDR1 reads DFQATT; CDR2 reads SNEGSKA (reference sequence). The CDR3 protein is CSASNYGYTF. CDR3 in DNA: TGCAGTGCTAGCAACTATGGCTACACCTTC.

The rearrangement uses TRBV6-4 and TRBJ1-2; no reliable D call. Looked up from germline, CDR1 is MRHNA and CDR2 is SNTAGT. V lost 3 bases and J lost 4, with 15 bases in between. The CDR3 covers 15 residues. In DNA, the CDR3 is TGTGCCAGCAGTGAATCCGACGGAGGCGCCTATGGCTACACCTTC. Protein: CASSESDGGAYGYTF.

This clonotype was observed a handful of times. The rearrangement joins TRBV9 to TRBJ2-1; 8 bases line up with TRBD2. Germline assignment: CDR1 SGDLS and CDR2 YYNGEE. Trimming cost V 1 base and J 9 bases; bases outside gene matches: 3. CDR3 length: 13 amino acids. CDR3 DNA: TGTGCCAGCAGCGTAACTCTAGCGGGTGAGCAGTTCTTC. This encodes CASSVTLAGEQFF. The complete variable domain, with remaining parts taken from reference TRBV9 and TRBJ2-1, reads DSGVTQTPKHLITATGQRVTLRCSPRSGDLSVYWYQQSLDQGLQFLIQYYNGEERAKGNILERFSAQQFPDLHSELNLSSLELGDSALYFCASSVTLAGEQFFGPGTRLTVL.